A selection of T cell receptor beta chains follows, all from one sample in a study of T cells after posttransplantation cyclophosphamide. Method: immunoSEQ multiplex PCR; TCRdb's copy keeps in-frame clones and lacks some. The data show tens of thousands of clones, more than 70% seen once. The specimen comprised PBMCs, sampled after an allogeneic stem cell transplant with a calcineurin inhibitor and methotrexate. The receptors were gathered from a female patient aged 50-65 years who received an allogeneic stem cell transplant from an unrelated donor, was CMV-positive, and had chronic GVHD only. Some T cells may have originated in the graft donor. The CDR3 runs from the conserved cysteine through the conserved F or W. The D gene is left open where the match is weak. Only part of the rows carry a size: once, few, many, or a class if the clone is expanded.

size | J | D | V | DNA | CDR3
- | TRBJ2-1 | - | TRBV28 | TGTGCCAGCAGCTGGGGAGGGGGAGGTGAGCAGTTCTTC | CASSWGGGGEQFF
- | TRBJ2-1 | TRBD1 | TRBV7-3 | TGTGCCAGCAGTACCGGGACAGGGCTATACAATGAGCAGTTCTTC | CASSTGTGLYNEQFF
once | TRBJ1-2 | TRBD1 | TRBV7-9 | TGTGCCAGCAGCTCGCTACGGACAGGTTTGTCCTATGGCTACACCTTC | CASSSLRTGLSYGYTF
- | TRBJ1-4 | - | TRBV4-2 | TGTGCCAGCAGCCAAGCCAGGGTGGCTGAAAAACTGTTTTTT | CASSQARVAEKLFF
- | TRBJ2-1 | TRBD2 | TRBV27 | TGTGCCAGCAGCTCCTCTCTACTGCCGGGACTAGCCCGGTACAATGAGCAGTTCTTC | CASSSSLLPGLARYNEQFF
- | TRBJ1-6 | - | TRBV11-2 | TGTGCCAGCAGCACAGCACTAGGGTCCCCCCACTTT | CASSTALGSPHF
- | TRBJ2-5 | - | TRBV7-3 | TGTGCCAGCAGCTTTTCCGGGCAAGAGACCCAGTACTTC | CASSFSGQETQYF
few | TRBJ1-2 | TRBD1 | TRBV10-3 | TGTGCCATCAGTGGGGGACAGGACTATGGCTACACCTTC | CAISGGQDYGYTF
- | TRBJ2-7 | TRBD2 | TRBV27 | TGTGCCACTGGGGGGGGGTACGAGCAGTACTTC | CATGGGYEQYF
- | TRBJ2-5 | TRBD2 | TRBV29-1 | TGCAGCGTTGATCTAGCGGGACAAGAGACCCAGTACTTC | CSVDLAGQETQYF